The next 29 T cell receptor beta chains were all read from a single sample in a study of blood T cell repertoires in COVID-19. Measured with immunoSEQ multiplex PCR; TCRdb has only the in-frame clones, and not every one. Of around 290,000 clones listed, approximately 90% are singletons. Source material: peripheral blood. These receptors were taken from a woman between 25 and 40 years old with COVID-19, enrolled during active disease.

This sequence joins TRBV9 and TRBJ1-4; D might be TRBD1 (5 bases). Germline-derived CDR1 and CDR2 are SGDLS and YYNGEE. V was shortened by 0 bases and J by 6 bases, with 12 bases between the two germline ends. This CDR3 has 15 amino acids. CDR3 in DNA: TGTGCCAGCAGCGTAGAAACGGGGGTGGATGAAAAACTGTTTTTT. Its translation is CASSVETGVDEKLFF.

V is TRBV5-1 and J is TRBJ2-3; D might be TRBD2 (6 bases). Germline loops: CDR1 SGHRS, CDR2 YFSETQ. V was clipped by 0 bases and J by 0 bases, with 17 bases between them. There are 18 residues in the CDR3. This CDR3 reads CASSLDVEGRTSTDTQYF. The CDR3 region has the DNA TGCGCCAGCAGCTTGGATGTTGAGGGGAGGACCAGCACAGATACGCAGTATTTT.

The chain links TRBV28 to TRBJ2-1; 10 positions agree with TRBD1. The CDR3 spans 15 residues. Germline V gives CDR1 MDHEN, CDR2 SYDVKM. V gave up 1 base and J gave up 7 bases; unmatched junction bases: 4. This chain's CDR3 is CASSLSGQGINEQFF. The CDR3 nucleotides read TGTGCCAGCAGTTTATCGGGACAGGGGATTAATGAGCAGTTCTTC.

The V gene is TRBV11-3, the J gene TRBJ2-3; no firm D call. The CDR3 covers 13 residues. Per the germline V gene, CDR1 is SGHNT and CDR2 is YENEEA. V shed 1 base and J shed 6 bases, with 8 bases lying between them. Written as DNA, the CDR3 is TGTGCCAGCAGCTTAGGAGAGTGGGATACGCAGTATTTT. Translation gives CASSLGEWDTQYF. Combining the CDR3 with reference TRBV11-3 and TRBJ2-3 gives the whole variable domain EAGVVQSPRYKIIEKKQPVAFWCNPISGHNTLYWYLQNLGQGPELLIRYENEEAVDDSQLPKDRFSAERLKGVDSTLKIQPAELGDSAVYLCASSLGEWDTQYFGPGTRLTVL.

The CDR3: CASSIGGTANTGELFF. Written as DNA, the CDR3 is TGTGCCAGTAGTATAGGCGGGACAGCGAACACCGGGGAGCTGTTTTTT. The J gene is TRBJ2-2, the V gene TRBV19; possible D gene TRBD1, 7 bases. The germline gives CDR1 LNHDA, CDR2 SQIVND (reference sequence). Trimming pared 1 base from V and 0 bases from J, leaving 9 bases between. The CDR3 contains 16 residues.

This chain connects TRBV12-3 or TRBV12-4 to TRBJ2-1; 7 bases fit TRBD1. The V and J ends lost 5 bases and 5 bases, in that order; junction bases with no gene match: 3. CDR3 length equals 13 residues. The CDR3 is CASSMDRHNEQFF. CDR3 sequence (DNA): TGTGCCAGCAGTATGGACAGGCACAATGAGCAGTTCTTC.

The chain couples TRBV7-9 to TRBJ2-2, with TRBD1 matching over 10 bases. This CDR3 has 18 amino acids. V trimming: 6 bases; J trimming: 3 bases; junction bases outside the gene matches: 13. Germline V gives CDR1 SEHNR, CDR2 FQNEAQ (reference sequence). The CDR3 DNA sequence: TGTGCCAGCAGTCAAAGAGAACCCGGGACAGGGGACACCGGGGAGCTGTTTTTT. This gives the protein CASSQREPGTGDTGELFF.

Written as DNA, the CDR3 is TGTGCCAGCAGCTTCTCTCTGTCGACAGGAGACAATTCACCCCTCCACTTT. Translated, it gives CASSFSLSTGDNSPLHF. The V call is TRBV5-6, the J call TRBJ1-6; tentative D call: TRBD1 (6 bases). Trimming removed 2 bases at V and 7 bases at J, with 19 bases between. The CDR3 has 17 amino acids. Per the germline V gene, CDR1 is SGHDT and CDR2 is YYEEEE.

The rearrangement links TRBV7-2 to TRBJ1-5, with D maybe TRBD1 (6 bases). The CDR3 totals 15 residues. Per germline, CDR1 SGHTA and CDR2 FQGNSA. Between the trimmed V and J ends, which lost 0 bases and 5 bases, there was a span of 11 bases. This chain's CDR3 is CASSLAGGPYQPQHF. CDR3 DNA: TGTGCCAGCAGCTTAGCAGGGGGTCCGTATCAGCCCCAGCATTTT. The full variable domain, with the rest looked up from reference TRBV7-2 and TRBJ1-5, is GAGVSQSPSNKVTEKGKDVELRCDPISGHTALYWYRQSLGQGLEFLIYFQGNSAPDKSGLPSDRFSAERTGGSVSTLTIQRTQQEDSAVYLCASSLAGGPYQPQHFGDGTRLSIL.

The chain combines TRBV19 with TRBJ1-4; 9 positions agree with TRBD1. Germline V lookup: CDR1 LNHDA, CDR2 SQIVND (reference sequence). V shed 6 bases and J 0 bases; nucleotides not matched to a gene: 5. This CDR3 region has 16 residues. This chain's CDR3 is CASSIGQGPTNEKLFF. CDR3 sequence (DNA): TGTGCCAGTAGCATTGGACAGGGGCCAACTAATGAAAAACTGTTTTTT. Full variable domain (rest looked up from reference TRBV19 and TRBJ1-4): DGGITQSPKYLFRKEGQNVTLSCEQNLNHDAMYWYRQDPGQGLRLIYYSQIVNDFQKGDIAEGYSVSREKKESFPLTVTSAQKNPTAFYLCASSIGQGPTNEKLFFGSGTQLSVL.

The rearrangement uses TRBV6-4 and TRBJ1-1; 10 positions agree with TRBD1. Germline V lookup: CDR1 MRHNA, CDR2 SNTAGT. Unmatched junction bases numbered 14, after V lost 4 bases and J lost 6 bases. The CDR3 loop spans 17 amino acids. The DNA for the CDR3 is TGTGCCAGCAGTGCGACAGGGGGCCAAATGGGAGGCGCTGAAGCTTTCTTT. This encodes CASSATGGQMGGAEAFF.

The chain employs TRBV10-3 and TRBJ1-3; TRBD1 aligns across 10 bases. CDR3 length equals 16 residues. V trimming: 6 bases; J trimming: 4 bases; junction bases outside the gene matches: 9. Per germline, CDR1 ENHRY and CDR2 SYGVKD. In nucleotides, the CDR3 is TGTGCCATCAGCGGGACCGGGACAGGGGTGGGAAACACCATATATTTT. Protein: CAISGTGTGVGNTIYF.

The genes are TRBV5-5 and TRBJ2-5; 15 nucleotides align to TRBD2. This CDR3 is 17 amino acids long. With V trimmed by 4 bases and J by 2 bases, 6 bases remained unmatched. The germline gives CDR1 SGHKS, CDR2 YYEKEE (reference sequence). This CDR3 reads CASSRGTSGRPQETQYF. The CDR3 nucleotides read TGTGCCAGCAGCCGAGGGACTAGCGGGAGGCCTCAAGAGACCCAGTACTTC. Based on the CDR3 plus reference TRBV5-5 and TRBJ2-5, the full variable domain is DAGVTQSPTHLIKTRGQQVTLRCSPISGHKSVSWYQQVLGQGPQFIFQYYEKEERGRGNFPDRFSARQFPNYSSELNVNALLLGDSALYLCASSRGTSGRPQETQYFGPGTRLLVL.

V is TRBV5-8 and J is TRBJ1-1; 7 bases line up with TRBD1. CDR3 length: 12 residues. V gave up 5 bases and J gave up 5 bases; unmatched junction bases: 3. The germline V gene has CDR1 SGHTS and CDR2 YDEGEE. The CDR3 nucleotides read TGTGCCAGCAGTTCACAGGGGACTGAAGCTTTCTTT. Its translation: CASSSQGTEAFF. Based on the CDR3 plus reference TRBV5-8 and TRBJ1-1, the full variable domain is EAGVTQSPTHLIKTRGQQATLRCSPISGHTSVYWYQQALGLGLQFLLWYDEGEERNRGNFPPRFSGRQFPNYSSELNVNALELEDSALYLCASSSQGTEAFFGQGTRLTVV.

The V call is TRBV6-5, the J call TRBJ2-3, with 9 positions matching TRBD2. Unmatched junction bases numbered 4, after V lost 6 bases and J lost 0 bases. Germline assignment: CDR1 MNHEY and CDR2 SVGAGI. This CDR3 contains 15 residues. Here the CDR3 DNA reads TGTGCCAGCAGCAACCTAGCGGGAAGCACAGATACGCAGTATTTT. Translating it yields CASSNLAGSTDTQYF.

The chain recombines TRBV5-5 with TRBJ2-7; D perhaps matches TRBD2 (7 bases). Trimming removed 5 bases at V and 1 base at J, with 16 bases between. CDR1 is SGHKS and CDR2 is YYEKEE in the germline V gene (reference sequence). The CDR3 sequence is 15 residues long. The CDR3 spells CASSLSSGTSYEQYF. The DNA of the CDR3 is TGTGCCAGCAGTTTATCAAGCGGGACATCCTACGAGCAGTACTTC.

Written as DNA, the CDR3 is TGTGCCAGCACACCCCGGCGGTGGGGAGATTATAGCAATCAGCCCCAGCATTTT. This encodes CASTPRRWGDYSNQPQHF. The V and J genes are TRBV28 and TRBJ1-5; D call uncertain. V was clipped by 7 bases and J by 0 bases, with 22 bases between them. This CDR3 comprises 18 residues. The V gene's germline CDR1 is MDHEN and CDR2 SYDVKM.

The V call is TRBV28, the J call TRBJ2-7, with D tentatively TRBD2 (5 bases). The germline V gene encodes CDR1 MDHEN and CDR2 SYDVKM. The CDR3 is made up of 14 amino acids. The V and J ends lost 4 bases and 2 bases respectively, with 12 bases between them. CDR3 in amino acids: CASSSRTGTYEQYF. The CDR3 DNA follows: TGTGCCAGCAGTTCCCGGACGGGAACCTACGAGCAGTACTTC. Based on the CDR3 plus reference TRBV28 and TRBJ2-7, the full variable domain is DVKVTQSSRYLVKRTGEKVFLECVQDMDHENMFWYRQDPGLGLRLIYFSYDVKMKEKGDIPEGYSVSREKKERFSLILESASTNQTSMYLCASSSRTGTYEQYFGPGTRLTVT.

This clone was detected ten times or more. V gene TRBV27 combines with J gene TRBJ2-3; D is perhaps TRBD2 (6 bases). Germline assignment: CDR1 MNHEY and CDR2 SMNVEV (reference sequence). V was cut by 4 bases and J by 4 bases, with 9 bases left in between. This CDR3 contains 13 residues. CDR3 nucleotides: TGTGCCAGCAGTTCAAGGAGGGCAGATACGCAGTATTTT. Translating it yields CASSSRRADTQYF.

The gene calls are TRBV5-6 and TRBJ2-2, with 10 bases matching TRBD2. CDR1 SGHDT and CDR2 YYEEEE come from the germline V gene. After removal of 0 bases from V and 6 bases from J, the junction contained 5 bases not matched to a gene. This CDR3 spans 16 amino acids. The CDR3 loop reads CASSLGLAGDAGELFF. In DNA, the CDR3 is TGTGCCAGCAGCTTGGGGCTAGCGGGAGATGCCGGGGAGCTGTTTTTT.

The chain combines TRBV2 with TRBJ1-6; TRBD1 matches at 7 bases. Losses at the gene ends were 3 bases for V and 7 bases for J; bases not matched to a gene: 9. This CDR3 spans 16 amino acids. Germline V lookup: CDR1 SNHLY, CDR2 FYNNEI. This CDR3 is CASSDARQGRNSPLHF. The CDR3, as DNA: TGTGCCAGCAGTGATGCTAGACAGGGCAGGAATTCACCCCTCCACTTT.

The rearrangement uses TRBV14 and TRBJ2-5; 7 bases are shared with TRBD2. With 1 base clipped from V and 3 bases from J, the junction kept 11 bases outside the gene matches. Germline values: CDR1 SGHDN, CDR2 FVKESK. This CDR3 is built from 17 residues. In DNA, the CDR3 is TGTGCCAGCAGCCAAGTAAAGCCCAGCGGGATAGAAGAGACCCAGTACTTC. It encodes CASSQVKPSGIEETQYF.

The chain carries TRBV5-1 and TRBJ2-2; D not resolved. This CDR3 contains 15 residues. Trimming removed 5 bases from V and 0 bases from J, with 11 bases in between. Germline V CDR1 and CDR2: SGHRS, YFSETQ. CDR3 sequence: CASRTLGSNTGELFF. The CDR3 DNA reads TGCGCCAGCAGAACCCTAGGTTCGAACACCGGGGAGCTGTTTTTT.

The chain couples TRBV28 to TRBJ1-1; weak D call: TRBD1 (5 bases). Germline CDR1 is MDHEN and CDR2 is SYDVKM. Trimming left V 6 bases short and J 3 bases short, with 14 bases between. The CDR3 contains 14 residues. CDR3 DNA: TGTGCCAGCAGCCCTTCCGACAGAGACACTGAAGCTTTCTTT. Amino acid sequence: CASSPSDRDTEAFF.

In DNA form, the CDR3 reads TGTGCCAGCAGTAGACTCCCGGACAGAGACTATGGCTACACCTTC. This translates into CASSRLPDRDYGYTF. This chain connects TRBV9 to TRBJ1-2, with D possibly TRBD1 on 6 matching bases. CDR3 size: 15 residues. Germline CDR1 is SGDLS and CDR2 is YYNGEE. Trimming left V 5 bases short and J 3 bases short, with 17 bases between.

This chain connects TRBV19 to TRBJ1-3; a weak D match, TRBD1 (5 bases). There are 14 residues in the CDR3. Germline V gives CDR1 LNHDA, CDR2 SQIVND (reference sequence). V dropped 9 bases and J dropped 1 base, with 13 bases sitting between them. The CDR3 sequence is CASNGAGSGNTIYF. CDR3 nucleotide sequence: TGTGCCAGCAATGGGGCGGGATCTGGAAACACCATATATTTT. Full variable domain (outside the CDR3, taken from reference TRBV19 and TRBJ1-3): DGGITQSPKYLFRKEGQNVTLSCEQNLNHDAMYWYRQDPGQGLRLIYYSQIVNDFQKGDIAEGYSVSREKKESFPLTVTSAQKNPTAFYLCASNGAGSGNTIYFGEGSWLTVV.

The chain joins TRBV27 to TRBJ2-3; TRBD1 agrees at 9 bases. The CDR3 loop spans 15 amino acids. Unmatched junction bases numbered 8, after V lost 7 bases and J lost 3 bases. Germline V gene data show CDR1 as MNHEY and CDR2 as SMNVEV (reference sequence). The CDR3 spells CASTSRDRDTDTQYF. DNA for the CDR3: TGTGCCAGCACCTCCAGGGACAGGGATACAGATACGCAGTATTTT.

The rearrangement uses TRBV7-3 and TRBJ2-3; the match to TRBD2 covers 7 bases. The CDR3 covers 15 residues. J was trimmed by 2 bases and V by 6 bases; bases with no gene match: 8. In germline, CDR1 is SGHTA, CDR2 FQGTGA. The CDR3 DNA sequence: TGTGCCAGCAGTCCCGGGGGAGGGCCCACAGATACGCAGTATTTT. Translated, it gives CASSPGGGPTDTQYF.

This sequence joins TRBV28 and TRBJ1-5; no clear D gene. Germline CDR1 is MDHEN and CDR2 is SYDVKM. The CDR3 covers 14 residues. V gave up 8 bases and J gave up 0 bases, with 11 bases separating them. CDR3 loop: CASSGENSNQPQHF. Written as DNA, the CDR3 is TGTGCCAGCTCGGGTGAAAATAGCAATCAGCCCCAGCATTTT.